This entry concerns a single TCR beta chain. The record originates from a study of T cells in Graves' hyperthyroidism and ophthalmopathy. RNA transcripts gave rise to amplified TCR beta CDR3 regions. Primed by the HTBI set, a first-round RT-PCR was run on the TCR CDR3. TCRdb called the multiplex PCR reads again in MiXCR, with one record for every CDR3 protein. Here the sample spans around 300,000 distinct CDR3 sequences, around 22% being singletons. The receptor was isolated from a man aged 30 to 39 with Graves' ophthalmopathy. Sequencing was carried out using blood.

CDR3 protein: CASSEPGQGLYSNQPQHF. The CDR3 nucleotides read TGTGCCAGCAGTGAACCGGGACAGGGGTTATATAGCAATCAGCCCCAGCATTTT. V is TRBV6-1 and J is TRBJ1-5, with 10 bases aligning to TRBD1. Germline V gives CDR1 MNHNS, CDR2 SASEGT. This CDR3 is 18 amino acids long. The J segment lost 0 bases and the V segment lost 2 bases, leaving 7 bases of the junction unmatched.